A selection of T cell receptor beta chains follows, all from one sample in a study of regulatory T cells in long-lasting Graves disease. TCRdb passed the multiplex PCR reads through MiXCR, listing each CDR3 protein once. In the table there are around 250,000 distinct CDR3 sequences, about 17% of which are singletons. These sequences were also reported in another study, on T cells in Graves' hyperthyroidism and ophthalmopathy.

The starting material was peripheral blood mononuclear cells (PBMCs), obtained at new diagnosis, from a patient treated with antithyroid drugs. Source of these receptors: a woman aged 25 to 39 with Graves disease. CDR3s include the opening cysteine and the closing phenylalanine or tryptophan. D genes are given only for firm matches. A row's size may be missing; if present it is once, few, many or a size class.

TRBV6-2/TRBV6-3	many	-	TRBJ1-1	CASPTLTGTEAFF	TGTGCCAGCCCAACTCTGACGGGGACTGAAGCTTTCTTT
TRBV20-1	many	-	TRBJ2-5	CSATEWGEQETQYF	TGCAGTGCTACCGAATGGGGCGAGCAAGAGACCCAGTACTTC
TRBV29-1	many	-	TRBJ1-1	CSVGPEAFF	TGCAGCGTGGGGCCGGAAGCTTTCTTT
TRBV3-1	many	TRBD2	TRBJ2-7	CASSQTGTSYEQYF	TGTGCCAGCAGCCAGACCGGGACTAGCTACGAGCAGTACTTC
TRBV20-1	many	TRBD2	TRBJ2-7	CSALGTSGGGVYEQYF	TGCAGTGCTCTTGGGACTAGCGGGGGCGGTGTCTACGAGCAGTACTTC
TRBV12-3/TRBV12-4	many	-	TRBJ1-6	CASVIQGTSPLHF	TGTGCCAGCGTGATACAGGGTACTTCACCCCTCCACTTT
TRBV2	many	-	TRBJ2-7	CASSEALSSYEQYF	TGTGCCAGCAGTGAAGCCCTCAGCTCCTACGAGCAGTACTTC
TRBV4-2	many	-	TRBJ2-5	CASRLNSGETQYF	TGTGCCAGCAGGCTAAACTCTGGGGAGACCCAGTACTTC
TRBV27	-	-	TRBJ2-7	CASSLRGSTYEQYF	TGTGCCAGCAGTTTGAGAGGCAGCACCTACGAGCAGTACTTC
TRBV6-2/TRBV6-3	-	-	TRBJ2-1	CASSYRASFDNEQFF	TGTGCCAGCAGTTACAGGGCTAGTTTCGACAATGAGCAGTTCTTC
TRBV27	many	TRBD1	TRBJ1-1	CASSLTGVNTEAFF	TGTGCCAGCAGTTTAACAGGGGTGAACACTGAAGCTTTCTTT
TRBV6-1	many	TRBD1	TRBJ1-4	CASSPQRGGGGEKLFF	TGTGCCAGCAGTCCCCAGCGAGGGGGCGGTGGTGAAAAACTGTTTTTT
TRBV27	-	-	TRBJ2-7	CASSLEGNAYEQYF	TGTGCCAGCAGTTTAGAGGGGAACGCCTACGAGCAGTACTTC
TRBV27	-	-	TRBJ1-1	CASSLQGQMNTEAFF	TGTGCCAGCAGTTTACAAGGACAGATGAACACTGAAGCTTTCTTT
TRBV28	-	-	TRBJ2-7	CASSPAPPTVVYEQYF	TGTGCCAGCAGTCCCGCACCCCCGACAGTAGTCTACGAGCAGTACTTC
TRBV7-9	many	-	TRBJ2-2	CASSQIRGPNTGELFF	TGTGCCAGCAGCCAGATCCGGGGGCCTAACACCGGGGAGCTGTTTTTT
TRBV28	-	TRBD1	TRBJ2-5	CASSKGTVGTQYF	TGTGCCAGCAGTAAAGGGACAGTAGGGACCCAGTACTTC